The present T cell receptor beta chain was sequenced within a study of T-cell memory formation after mild COVID-19 (dated by TCRdb to the early 2020s). With regard to the full study: Most TCR sequence clusters were specific to one of the two donors. Two young, previously healthy adult volunteers made up the cohort, one male and one female. T-cell clones expanding and contracting after mild COVID-19 in two donors were tracked by longitudinal TCRalpha and TCRbeta repertoire sequencing.

Looking up the germline V gene (reference sequence) yields CDR1 MNHEY and CDR2 SMNVEV. Reading from cysteine to phenylalanine, the CDR3 counts 15 amino acids. Only the CDR3 portion is preserved as DNA: 45 bases, with reading frame beginning at the first base. V is shortened by 0 bases, J by 6 bases, and the region joining them spans 12 bases. Instrument on record: Illumina NovaSeq 6000. cDNA libraries for TCRalpha and TCRbeta were prepared by 5'RACE using constant-segment primers, with sample barcodes and unique molecular identifiers added. Trizol reagent was used to extract RNA from every sample. Libraries were amplified in two PCR steps, with a second sample barcode and Illumina TruSeq adapters added in the second step. Sequencing of libraries was performed on an Illumina NovaSeq with 2 x 150 bp paired-end reads. In the source study's methods: With migec v1.2.7, reads were demultiplexed and then collapsed into UMI-guided consensus sequences. With mixcr v2.1.11, UMI consensuses were aligned to TRA and TRB V and J templates and assembled into clonotypes. Expanded or contracted clonotypes were those called significant by both edgeR and NoisET, with noise models trained on biological replicates. For edgeR calls, the thresholds were a false discovery rate-adjusted p below 0.01 and a log2 fold-change of 1. As an exploratory analysis of dynamics, PCA with hierarchical clustering was applied to max-normalized trajectories of the 1000 most abundant clonotypes. The CD4 or CD8 phenotype of responding clones was assigned using the separately sequenced CD4+ and CD8+ repertoires. TCRdb's own reprocessing of the public reads used fastp at Q25 and MiXCR and kept productive beta chains. Every distinct CDR3 protein forms one entry, paired with its most common genes and DNA. Here the V and J calls rest on TCRdb's processing, not on the authors' analysis. Present in this sample are 400,000 or so distinct CDR3 sequences, around 18% of which were seen just once. In total, the top ten clones hold about 8.8% of the sample.

This clonotype was counted only a few times. Its antigen is not yet known. No base quality information exists; no much larger clone differs at one position. Overall results and qualifications from the work: Clones contracting from day 15 to 85 had balanced CD4/CD8 phenotypes, while a second wave expanding from day 15 to 37 was biased towards CD4+. SARS-CoV-2 specificity was not confirmed for the second-wave clones peaking on day 37. Contracting CD4+ clones were located mainly in the CM and EM memory subsets, whereas CD8+ clones were found to be enriched in EMRA. Some responding clones were detected in pre-infection memory, suggesting pre-existing cross-reactive memory T cells joined the SARS-CoV-2 response. Only a couple of mild cases were covered in the study, and larger cohorts including severe cases with pre-infection samples were considered necessary.

Ficoll-Paque density gradient centrifugation was the method used to isolate PBMCs. Sequenced sample: PBMCs or a T cell subset sorted from them (not recorded which). This receptor was identified in an adult woman who had mild COVID-19 (a few samples of this study predate the infection). The sample titles of this study are shuffled in the database, so cell type and time point are left out; the donor was told from shared clones. The chain couples TRBV27 to TRBJ1-5; the D gene is perhaps TRBD1, on 6 matching bases. The CDR3 is CASSLSGRGVQPQHF. The nucleotides read TGTGCCAGCAGTTTATCCGGCAGGGGCGTTCAGCCCCAGCATTTT.